This TCR beta chain emerged from a study of blood T cells in healthy people across ages. Regarding the study as a whole: Researchers report that TCR beta diversity correlated strongly with naive T cell percentage.

A word on this clonotype: Its specificity is unknown.

The V gene's germline CDR1 is SGHVS and CDR2 FQNEAQ. This CDR3 comprises 15 residues. V lost 1 base to trimming and J lost 1 base, with 11 bases between them. Primed by a sample-barcoded 5' primer and a J-beta primer mix, a second PCR proceeded for roughly 6 to 12 cycles. TCRdb re-called the 5' RACE reads with MiXCR, one entry per CDR3 protein. The repertoire holds about 640,000 distinct CDR3 sequences, with under 70% as singletons. The chain is built from TRBV7-8 and TRBJ2-7; D is perhaps TRBD1 (5 bases). The specimen was blood. The clonotype comes from a man aged 55-75 years in good health. CDR3 protein: CASSLVQGPSYEQYF. CDR3 sequence (DNA): TGTGCCAGCAGCTTAGTCCAGGGCCCGTCCTACGAGCAGTACTTC.